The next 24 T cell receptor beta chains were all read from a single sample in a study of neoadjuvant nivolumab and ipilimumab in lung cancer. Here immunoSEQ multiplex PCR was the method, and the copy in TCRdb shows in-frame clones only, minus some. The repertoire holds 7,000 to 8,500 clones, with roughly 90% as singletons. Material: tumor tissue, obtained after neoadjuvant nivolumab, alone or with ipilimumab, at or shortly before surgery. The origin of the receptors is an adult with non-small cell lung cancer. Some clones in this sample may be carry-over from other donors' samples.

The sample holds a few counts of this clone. The CDR3 bases are TGTGCCAGTAGTATTGGATCGGGGGCAAGCGGTGGCTACACCTTC. Its translation: CASSIGSGASGGYTF. J is TRBJ1-2 and V is TRBV19; the D gene is possibly TRBD1 (6 bases). Trimming left V 3 bases short and J 7 bases short, with 18 bases between. This CDR3 has 15 residues. Germline CDR1 and CDR2: LNHDA and SQIVND (reference sequence).

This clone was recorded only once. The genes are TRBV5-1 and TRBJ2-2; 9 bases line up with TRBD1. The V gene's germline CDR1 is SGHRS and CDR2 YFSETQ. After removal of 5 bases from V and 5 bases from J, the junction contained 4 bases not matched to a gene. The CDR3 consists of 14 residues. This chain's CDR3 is CASSYGQGTGELFF. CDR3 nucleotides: TGCGCCAGCAGTTACGGACAGGGGACCGGGGAGCTGTTTTTT. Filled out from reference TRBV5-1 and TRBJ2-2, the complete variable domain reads KAGVTQTPRYLIKTRGQQVTLSCSPISGHRSVSWYQQTPGQGLQFLFEYFSETQRNKGNFPGRFSGRQFSNSRSEMNVSTLELGDSALYLCASSYGQGTGELFFGEGSRLTVL.

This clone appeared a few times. The CDR3 loop reads CSVGVIQGALNTEAFF. The CDR3 region has the DNA TGCAGCGTTGGGGTAATACAGGGGGCTCTCAACACTGAAGCTTTCTTT. The rearrangement joins TRBV29-1 to TRBJ1-1, with 9 bases matching TRBD1. The CDR3 is made up of 16 amino acids. The germline gives CDR1 SQVTM, CDR2 ANQGSEA. V lost 4 bases to trimming and J lost 2 bases; unmatched junction nucleotides: 11.

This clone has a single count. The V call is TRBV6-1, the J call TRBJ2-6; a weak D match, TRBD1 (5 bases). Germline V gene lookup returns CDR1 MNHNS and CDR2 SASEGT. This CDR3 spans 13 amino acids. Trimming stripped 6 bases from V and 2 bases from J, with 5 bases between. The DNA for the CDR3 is TGTGCCAGCAGAGGGGCTGGGGCCAACGTCCTGACTTTC. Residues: CASRGAGANVLTF.

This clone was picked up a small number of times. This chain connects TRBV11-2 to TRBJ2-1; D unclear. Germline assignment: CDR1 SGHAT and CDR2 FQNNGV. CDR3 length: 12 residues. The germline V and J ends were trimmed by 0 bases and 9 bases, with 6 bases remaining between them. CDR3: CASSLDWGEQFF. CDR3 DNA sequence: TGTGCCAGCAGCTTAGATTGGGGTGAGCAGTTCTTC.

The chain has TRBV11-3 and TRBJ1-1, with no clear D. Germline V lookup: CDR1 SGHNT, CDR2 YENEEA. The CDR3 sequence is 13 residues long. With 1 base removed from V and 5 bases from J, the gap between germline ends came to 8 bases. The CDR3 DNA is TGTGCCAGCAGCTTAGGCTCGGAAACTGAAGCTTTCTTT. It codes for CASSLGSETEAFF.

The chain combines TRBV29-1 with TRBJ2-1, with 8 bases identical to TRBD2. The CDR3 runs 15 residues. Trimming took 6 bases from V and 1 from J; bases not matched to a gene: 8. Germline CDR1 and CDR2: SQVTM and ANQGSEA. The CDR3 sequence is CSVDSGTRSYNEQFF. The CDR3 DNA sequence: TGCAGCGTAGATTCCGGGACTAGATCCTACAATGAGCAGTTCTTC.

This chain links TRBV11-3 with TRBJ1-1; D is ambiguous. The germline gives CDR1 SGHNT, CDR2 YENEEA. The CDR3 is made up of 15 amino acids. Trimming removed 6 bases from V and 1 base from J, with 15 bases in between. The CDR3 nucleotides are TGTGCCAGCAGGGGTCTGGGAGCTGGGAACACTGAAGCTTTCTTT. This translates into CASRGLGAGNTEAFF.

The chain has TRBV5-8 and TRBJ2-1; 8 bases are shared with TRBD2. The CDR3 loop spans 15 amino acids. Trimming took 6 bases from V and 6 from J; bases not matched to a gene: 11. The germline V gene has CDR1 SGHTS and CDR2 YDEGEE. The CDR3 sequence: CASTVGLAVGNEQFF. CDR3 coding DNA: TGTGCCAGCACCGTTGGACTAGCAGTAGGCAATGAGCAGTTCTTC.

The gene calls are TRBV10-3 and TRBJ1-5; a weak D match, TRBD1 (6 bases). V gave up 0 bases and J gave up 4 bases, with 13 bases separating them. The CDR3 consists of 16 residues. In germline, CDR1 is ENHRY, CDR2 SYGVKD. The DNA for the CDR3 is TGTGCCATCAGTGAGTCGGCAGGGGCGCGAAATCAGCCCCAGCATTTT. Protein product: CAISESAGARNQPQHF.

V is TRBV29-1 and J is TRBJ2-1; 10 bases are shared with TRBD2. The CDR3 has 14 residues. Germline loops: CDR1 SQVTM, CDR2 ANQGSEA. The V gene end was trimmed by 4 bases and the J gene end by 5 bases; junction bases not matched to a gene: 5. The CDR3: CSVVASGRHNEQFF. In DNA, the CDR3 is TGCAGCGTTGTGGCTAGCGGGAGACACAATGAGCAGTTCTTC.

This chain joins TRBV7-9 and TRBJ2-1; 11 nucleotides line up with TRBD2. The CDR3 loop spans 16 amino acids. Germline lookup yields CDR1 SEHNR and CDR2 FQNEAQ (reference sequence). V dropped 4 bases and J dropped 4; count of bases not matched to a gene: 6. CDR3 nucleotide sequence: TGTGCCAGCAGCTCTCCGGGACTAGCGGAGTACAATGAGCAGTTCTTC. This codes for CASSSPGLAEYNEQFF. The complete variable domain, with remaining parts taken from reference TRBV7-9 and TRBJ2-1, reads DTGVSQNPRHKITKRGQNVTFRCDPISEHNRLYWYRQTLGQGPEFLTYFQNEAQLEKSRLLSDRFSAERPKGSFSTLEIQRTEQGDSAMYLCASSSPGLAEYNEQFFGPGTRLTVL.

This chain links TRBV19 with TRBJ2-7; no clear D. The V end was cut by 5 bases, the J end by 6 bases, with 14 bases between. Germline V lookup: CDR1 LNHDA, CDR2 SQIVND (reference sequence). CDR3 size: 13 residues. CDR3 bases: TGTGCCAGTAGTTTTGGGCCGGGCGTCGAGCAGTACTTC. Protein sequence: CASSFGPGVEQYF.

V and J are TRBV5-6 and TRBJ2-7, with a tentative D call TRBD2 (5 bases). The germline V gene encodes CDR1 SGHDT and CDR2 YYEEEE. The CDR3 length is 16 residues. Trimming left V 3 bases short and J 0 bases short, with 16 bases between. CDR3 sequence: CASSWRVGPSSYEQYF. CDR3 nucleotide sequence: TGTGCCAGCAGCTGGCGGGTAGGGCCCTCCTCCTACGAGCAGTACTTC.

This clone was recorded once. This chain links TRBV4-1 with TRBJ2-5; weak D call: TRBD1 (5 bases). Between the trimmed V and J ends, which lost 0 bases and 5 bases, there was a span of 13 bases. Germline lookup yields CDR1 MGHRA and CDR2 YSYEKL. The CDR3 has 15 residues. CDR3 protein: CASSQDLGEWETQYF. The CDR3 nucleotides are TGCGCCAGCAGCCAAGATCTAGGGGAATGGGAGACCCAGTACTTC.

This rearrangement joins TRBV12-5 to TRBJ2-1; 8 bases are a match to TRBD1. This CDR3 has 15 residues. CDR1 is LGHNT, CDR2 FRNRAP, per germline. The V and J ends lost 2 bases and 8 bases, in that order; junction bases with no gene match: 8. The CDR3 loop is CASGLPGQVRDEQFF. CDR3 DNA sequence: TGTGCTAGTGGTTTGCCGGGACAGGTAAGGGATGAGCAGTTCTTC.

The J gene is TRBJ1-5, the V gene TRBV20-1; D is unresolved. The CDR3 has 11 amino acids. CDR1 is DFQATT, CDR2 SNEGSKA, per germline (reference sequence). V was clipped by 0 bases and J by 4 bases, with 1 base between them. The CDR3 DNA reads TGCAGTGCTAGAGATAATCAGCCCCAGCATTTT. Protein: CSARDNQPQHF.

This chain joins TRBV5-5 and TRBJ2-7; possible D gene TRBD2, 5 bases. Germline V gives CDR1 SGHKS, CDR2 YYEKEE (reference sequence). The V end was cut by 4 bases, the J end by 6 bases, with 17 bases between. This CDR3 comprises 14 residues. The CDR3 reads CASSPGRGALEQYF. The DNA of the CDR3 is TGTGCCAGCAGCCCTGGTCGGGGAGCCCTCGAGCAGTACTTC.

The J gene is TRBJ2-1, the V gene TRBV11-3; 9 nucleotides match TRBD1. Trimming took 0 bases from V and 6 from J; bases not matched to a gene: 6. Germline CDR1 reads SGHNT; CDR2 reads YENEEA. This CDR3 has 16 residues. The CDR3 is CASSLEQGAAGNEQFF. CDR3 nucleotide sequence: TGTGCCAGCAGCTTAGAACAGGGGGCCGCGGGCAATGAGCAGTTCTTC.

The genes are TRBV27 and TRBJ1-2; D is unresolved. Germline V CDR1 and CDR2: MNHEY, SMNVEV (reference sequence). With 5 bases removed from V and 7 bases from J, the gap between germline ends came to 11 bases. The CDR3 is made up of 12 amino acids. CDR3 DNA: TGTGCCAGCAGTGGAAGAAGCACTGGCTACACCTTC. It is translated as CASSGRSTGYTF.

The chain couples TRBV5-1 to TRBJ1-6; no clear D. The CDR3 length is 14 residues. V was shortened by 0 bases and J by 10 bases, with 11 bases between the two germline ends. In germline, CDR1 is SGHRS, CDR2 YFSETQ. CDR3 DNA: TGCGCCAGCAGCTTGGCCCAGGTAGGGTCACCCCTCCACTTT. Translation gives CASSLAQVGSPLHF.

DNA for the CDR3: TGTGCCAGCCGGCGGGAGCGCGATGAGCAGTTCTTC. It is translated as CASRRERDEQFF. The chain recombines TRBV6-6 with TRBJ2-1, with 7 bases that match TRBD2. Per the germline V gene, CDR1 is MNHNY and CDR2 is SVGAGI (reference sequence). The length of the CDR3 is 12 residues. V trimming: 8 bases; J trimming: 8 bases; junction bases outside the gene matches: 6.

The DNA for the CDR3 is TGTGCCAGCAGCTTGGGGGGTTATGAAGCTTTCTTT. Its protein product is CASSLGGYEAFF. The chain carries TRBV7-2 and TRBJ1-1; a weak D match, TRBD1 (5 bases). V gave up 3 bases and J gave up 7 bases, with 9 bases separating them. Germline V gene sequence: CDR1 SGHTA, CDR2 FQGNSA. CDR3 length equals 12 residues.

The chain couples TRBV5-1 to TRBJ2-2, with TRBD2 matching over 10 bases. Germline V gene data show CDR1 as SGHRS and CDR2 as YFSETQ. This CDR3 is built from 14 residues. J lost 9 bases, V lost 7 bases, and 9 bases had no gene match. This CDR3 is CASSEASGGRELFF. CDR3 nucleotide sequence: TGCGCCAGCTCGGAGGCTAGCGGGGGCAGGGAGCTGTTTTTT.